The 4 T cell receptor beta chains listed next were all sequenced from one sample in a study of T cells in women clearing cervical HPV infection. The method was immunoSEQ multiplex PCR; TCRdb's version includes in-frame clones alone and lacks a portion of them. The specimen's table records roughly 30,000 clones. The sequenced sample was blood buffy coat. The receptors originated from a woman between 18 and 70 years old with a cervical HPV16 infection that either progressed to CIN3+ or cleared (not recorded which).

About this clone: The DNA ends 3 residues before the CDR3 does, and the rest of the CDR3 is filled in from the germline J gene. The chain is built from TRBV4-2 and TRBJ2-3, with TRBD2 identical over 8 bases. Looked up from germline, CDR1 is LGHNA and CDR2 is YNFKEQ. The CDR3 is 17 residues long. Trimming took 4 bases from V and 2 from J; bases not matched to a gene: 11. The CDR3 loop reads CASSPSFSGTSTDTQYF. CDR3 DNA, as far as it was read: TGTGCCAGCAGCCCATCCTTTAGCGGGACCTCCACAGATACG.

On this clone itself: The read terminates 3 residues before the CDR3 end, so the remaining end is supplied by the germline J gene. The chain employs TRBV12-3 or TRBV12-4 and TRBJ2-7; 11 bases line up with TRBD2. With 4 bases clipped from V and 3 bases from J, the junction kept 2 bases outside the gene matches. The CDR3 is 14 amino acids. The CDR3 bases that were read are TGTGCCAGCAGTTCTACTAGCGGGAGCTACGAG. Amino acid sequence: CASSSTSGSYE. The whole CDR3 is CASSSTSGSYEQYF.

With regard to this clone: The CDR3 is cut off 3 residues early in the read; its end comes from the germline J gene. The rearrangement uses TRBV7-3 and TRBJ2-6; a possible D gene is TRBD1 (6 bases). The CDR3 totals 17 residues. Germline assignment: CDR1 SGHTA and CDR2 FQGTGA. The V end was cut by 5 bases, the J end by 1 base, with 15 bases between. The CDR3 here is CASSGTRSNSGANVLTF. The sequenced part of the CDR3 DNA is TGTGCCAGCAGCGGGACAAGGTCCAATTCTGGGGCCAACGTC.

A word on this clone: At one of its ends the junction is not consistent with the germline gene, which may arise from a read error. The read ends 3 residues before the CDR3 terminus; that terminus is restored from the germline J gene. The chain combines TRBV30 with TRBJ1-2; D is unresolved. From germline, CDR1 is GTSNPN and CDR2 SVGIG (reference sequence). This CDR3 has 13 amino acids. CDR3 bases read: TGTGCCTGTAGTGTACTGTCGGGTTATGGC. This gives the protein CACSVLSGYG. The whole CDR3 sequence is CACSVLSGYGYTF.